The 2 T cell receptor beta chains below all came from one sample that was sequenced in a study of cytomegalovirus exposure and HLA in healthy donors. Both 60 Vbeta primers and 13 Jbeta primers went into the PCR. Only in-frame clones appear in the TCRdb table, and some are missing; sequencing was by immunoSEQ multiplex PCR. This repertoire shows about 170,000 clones, less than 80% found once; its top ten account for about 3.2%. Material for sequencing was PBMCs. The receptors were sampled from a man aged 35-49 years in good health and CMV-seronegative.

The chain has TRBV29-1 and TRBJ2-1; the match to TRBD2 covers 9 bases. This CDR3 has 14 amino acids. Germline V lookup: CDR1 SQVTM, CDR2 ANQGSEA. The junction had 6 bases not matched to a gene; V was cut back by 6 bases and J by 3 bases. CDR3 DNA sequence: TGCAGCGTGACCTTTAGCGGGGGCTACAATGAGCAGTTCTTC. Amino acid sequence: CSVTFSGGYNEQFF.

On this clone: Other DNA sequences within the sample encode an identical CDR3. This chain uses TRBV2 with TRBJ1-5; D is unclear. The CDR3 consists of 13 residues. Germline loops: CDR1 SNHLY, CDR2 FYNNEI. Deletions cut 7 bases from V and 5 bases from J, with 12 bases between. The CDR3 DNA reads as TGTGCCAGCACCGGGATATTGGATCAGCCCCAGCATTTT. Translating gives CASTGILDQPQHF.